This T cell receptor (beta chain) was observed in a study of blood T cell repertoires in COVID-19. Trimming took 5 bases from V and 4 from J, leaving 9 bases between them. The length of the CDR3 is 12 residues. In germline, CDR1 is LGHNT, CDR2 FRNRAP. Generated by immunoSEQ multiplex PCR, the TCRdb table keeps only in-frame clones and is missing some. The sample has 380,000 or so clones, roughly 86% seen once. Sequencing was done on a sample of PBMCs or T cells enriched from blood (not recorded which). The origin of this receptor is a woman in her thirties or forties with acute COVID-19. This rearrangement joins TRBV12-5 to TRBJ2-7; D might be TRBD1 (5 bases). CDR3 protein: CASGPTGYEQYF. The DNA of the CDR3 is TGTGCTAGTGGTCCAACAGGATACGAGCAGTACTTC.